This entry concerns a single TCR beta chain. The sample belongs to a study of blood T cell repertoires in COVID-19. Study overall: The analysed material was cDNA or gDNA that came from T cells, B-cell-depleted T cells, or PBMCs.

The authors' processing: By means of reference gene primer amplification, nucleated cell counts were estimated. Sequenced by immunoSEQ multiplex PCR; TCRdb stores in-frame clones only, minus some. Clone size and V and J calls were adopted from that table, with D and trimming inferred from the DNA. The sample has 150,000 to 200,000 clones; 83% are singletons. The CDR3 is 16 residues long. CDR1 is SGHNT, CDR2 YYREEE, per germline (reference sequence). The V and J ends lost 4 bases and 7 bases respectively, with 20 bases between them. The gene calls are TRBV5-4 and TRBJ1-4; weak D call: TRBD1 (6 bases). Sequencing used peripheral blood. This clonotype was obtained from a woman aged 40-49 years with acute or convalescent COVID-19. Here the CDR3 DNA reads TGTGCCAGCAGCCCCGGGGGGGGGCGAATAGGTGAAAAACTGTTTTTT. Translated, it gives CASSPGGGRIGEKLFF.